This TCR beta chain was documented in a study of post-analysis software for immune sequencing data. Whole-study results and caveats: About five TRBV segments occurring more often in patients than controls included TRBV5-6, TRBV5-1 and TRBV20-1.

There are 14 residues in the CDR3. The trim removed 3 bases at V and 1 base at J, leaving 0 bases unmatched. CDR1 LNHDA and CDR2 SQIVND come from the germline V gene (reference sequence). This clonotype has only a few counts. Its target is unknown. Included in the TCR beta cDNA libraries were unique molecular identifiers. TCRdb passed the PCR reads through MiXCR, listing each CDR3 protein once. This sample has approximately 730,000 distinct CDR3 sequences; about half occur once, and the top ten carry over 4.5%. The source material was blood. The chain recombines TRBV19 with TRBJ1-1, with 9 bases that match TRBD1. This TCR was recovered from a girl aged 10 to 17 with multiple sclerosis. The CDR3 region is CASSMGQGNTEAFF. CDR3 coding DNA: TGTGCCAGTAGTATGGGACAGGGGAACACTGAAGCTTTCTTT.